The rows below give T cell receptor beta chains drawn from one sample of a study of T cell responses to AZD1222 COVID-19 vaccine. TCRdb's copy holds only in-frame clones and misses some; the assay was immunoSEQ multiplex PCR. Of around 100,000 clones listed, around 92% are singletons. This sample comprised peripheral blood, obtained on day 0 of AZD1222 vaccination. The receptors were sampled from an adult in good health. Each CDR3 is given with its conserved first and last residue. The D gene is left open where the match is weak. Expanded clones get a size class; other rows say once, few or many, or leave the size out.

>once|TRBJ2-1|TRBD2|TRBV11-1
TGTGCCAGCAGCCAACCGGGACTAGCGACGAATGAGCAGTTCTTC
CASSQPGLATNEQFF
>.|TRBJ2-3|.|TRBV9
TGTGCCAGCAGCTCCGGCACAGATACGCAGTATTTT
CASSSGTDTQYF
>.|TRBJ2-1|.|TRBV9
TGTGCCAGCAGCCCCGGACTTGGCTCCTACAATGAGCAGTTCTTC
CASSPGLGSYNEQFF
>.|TRBJ2-2|.|TRBV7-3
TGTGCCAGCAGCTTAACCCTTAGAGGCGCCGGGGAGCTGTTTTTT
CASSLTLRGAGELFF
>.|TRBJ1-3|.|TRBV7-8
TGTGCCAGCAGCTTAGCAATAAACACCATATATTTT
CASSLAINTIYF
>.|TRBJ2-1|TRBD1|TRBV11-2
TGTGCCAGCAGCTCCGAAGACAGGGGGATCAATGAGCAGTTCTTC
CASSSEDRGINEQFF
>.|TRBJ2-2|.|TRBV19
TGTGCCAGTAGTATCGAGACGAGGGAGCTGTTTTTT
CASSIETRELFF
>.|TRBJ1-1|.|TRBV18
TGTGCCAGCTCCTCGTGGGGCACTGAAGCTTTCTTT
CASSSWGTEAFF
>.|TRBJ2-1|.|TRBV7-6
TGTGCCAGCAGCTTAGTACCTTCTGGCGGATCCTACAATGAGCAGTTCTTC
CASSLVPSGGSYNEQFF
>.|TRBJ1-5|.|TRBV7-9
TGTGCCAGCAGCTCTACAGGCGAAACTAATCAGCCCCAGCATTTT
CASSSTGETNQPQHF
>.|TRBJ1-2|TRBD1|TRBV27
TGTGCCAGCAGTTTACTAGGGACAGGGGATTTATATGGCTACACCTTC
CASSLLGTGDLYGYTF
>.|TRBJ1-2|.|TRBV7-9
TGTGCCAGCAGCTTAGTCCAGGGAGGCACGGATGGCTACACCTTC
CASSLVQGGTDGYTF
>.|TRBJ1-3|.|TRBV30
TGTGCCTGGAACCATTATGGAAACACCATATATTTT
CAWNHYGNTIYF
>.|TRBJ2-1|.|TRBV9
TGTGCCACCTCCCCAAACCCATCCTACAATGAGCAGTTCTTC
CATSPNPSYNEQFF
>.|TRBJ1-5|TRBD1|TRBV6-5
TGTGCCAGCAGTCCGGGACAGGGCAATCAGCCCCAGCATTTT
CASSPGQGNQPQHF
>.|TRBJ2-5|TRBD1|TRBV5-1
TGCGCCAGCAGCTTGGTGGGACAGACCCAAGAGACCCAGTACTTC
CASSLVGQTQETQYF
>.|TRBJ2-7|.|TRBV23-1
TGCGCCAGCAGTCAACCTGAGGGGGGGCGGACCTACGAGCAGTACTTC
CASSQPEGGRTYEQYF
>.|TRBJ1-2|TRBD1|TRBV3-1/TRBV3-2
TGTGCCAGCAGCCCGGACAGGGATCGCTATGGCTACACCTTC
CASSPDRDRYGYTF
>.|TRBJ2-7|TRBD1|TRBV5-6
TGTGCCAGCAGCTTGGAGTATAGGGCAACAGGGGGCAACGAGCAGTACTTC
CASSLEYRATGGNEQYF
>.|TRBJ2-3|TRBD2|TRBV6-2/TRBV6-3
TGTGCCAGCAGCCCCCTTAGCGGGAGAAGGGATACGCAGTATTTT
CASSPLSGRRDTQYF
>once|TRBJ2-2|.|TRBV5-4
TGTGCCAGCAGTTACGACGACACCGGGGAGCTGTTTTTT
CASSYDDTGELFF
>few|TRBJ2-1|TRBD2|TRBV24-1
TGTGCCACCAGTGATTCCTCTCCTTCCGGGACTAGCGGGAGGGCCACCTACAATGAGCAGTTCTTC
CATSDSSPSGTSGRATYNEQFF
>.|TRBJ1-3|.|TRBV24-1
TGTGCCACCAGTGTTCGCCGTTGCTCTGGAAACACCATATATTTT
CATSVRRCSGNTIYF
>.|TRBJ2-3|.|TRBV28
TGTGCCAGCAGTGGGAGTATCGATACGCAGTATTTT
CASSGSIDTQYF
>.|TRBJ1-1|TRBD1|TRBV7-2
TGTGCCAGCAGCGCCGGGACAGCGAACACTGAAGCTTTCTTT
CASSAGTANTEAFF
>.|TRBJ2-5|.|TRBV28
TGTGCCAGCACCACCCGTCAAGAGACCCAGTACTTC
CASTTRQETQYF
>.|TRBJ2-1|TRBD2|TRBV4-1
TGCGCCAGCAGCCAGTATACTAGCGCCTCCTACAATGAGCAGTTCTTC
CASSQYTSASYNEQFF
>.|TRBJ1-1|TRBD1|TRBV28
TGTGCCAGCAGTTTAGGGACAGGCGAAGCTTTCTTT
CASSLGTGEAFF
>.|TRBJ2-1|TRBD1|TRBV9
TGTGCCAGCAGCGTAAGGGACAGGGCCGGTGAGCAGTTCTTC
CASSVRDRAGEQFF